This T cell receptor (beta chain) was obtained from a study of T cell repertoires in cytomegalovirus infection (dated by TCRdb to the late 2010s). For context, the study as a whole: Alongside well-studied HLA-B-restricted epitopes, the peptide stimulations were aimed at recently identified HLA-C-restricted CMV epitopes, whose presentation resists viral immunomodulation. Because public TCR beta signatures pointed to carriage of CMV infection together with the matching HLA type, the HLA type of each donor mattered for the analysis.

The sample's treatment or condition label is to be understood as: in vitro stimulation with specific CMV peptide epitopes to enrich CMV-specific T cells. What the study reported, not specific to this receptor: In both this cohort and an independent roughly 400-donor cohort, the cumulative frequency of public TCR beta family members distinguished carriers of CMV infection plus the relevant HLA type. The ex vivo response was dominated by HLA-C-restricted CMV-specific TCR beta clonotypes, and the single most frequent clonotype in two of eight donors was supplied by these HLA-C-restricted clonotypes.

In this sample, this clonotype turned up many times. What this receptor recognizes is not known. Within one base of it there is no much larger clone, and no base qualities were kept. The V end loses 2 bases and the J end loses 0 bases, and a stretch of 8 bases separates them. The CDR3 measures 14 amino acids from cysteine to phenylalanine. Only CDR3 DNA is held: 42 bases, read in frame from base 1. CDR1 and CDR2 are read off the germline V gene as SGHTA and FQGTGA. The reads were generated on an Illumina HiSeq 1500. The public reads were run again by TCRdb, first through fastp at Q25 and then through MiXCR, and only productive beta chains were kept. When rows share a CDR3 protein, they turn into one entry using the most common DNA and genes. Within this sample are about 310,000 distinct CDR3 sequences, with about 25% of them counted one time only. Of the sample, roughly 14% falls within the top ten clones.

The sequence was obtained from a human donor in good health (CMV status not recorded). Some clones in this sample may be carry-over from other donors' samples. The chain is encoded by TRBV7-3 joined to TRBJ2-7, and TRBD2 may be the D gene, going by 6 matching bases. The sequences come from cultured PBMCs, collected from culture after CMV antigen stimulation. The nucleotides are TGTGCCAGCAGCTTACGGGAGAGCTCCTACGAGCAGTACTTC. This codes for CASSLRESSYEQYF.